This TCR beta chain was identified during a study of cytomegalovirus exposure and HLA in healthy donors. The germline gives CDR1 MGHRA, CDR2 YSYEKL. The CDR3 consists of 16 residues. The V gene end was trimmed by 3 bases and the J gene end by 0 bases; junction bases not matched to a gene: 5. Researchers ran the PCR with 60 Vbeta and 13 Jbeta primers. Sequencing used immunoSEQ multiplex PCR; TCRdb keeps in-frame clones, though not all of them. The sample lists approximately 300,000 clones; approximately 84% were seen once. Sequencing used PBMCs. The TCR comes from a woman aged 40 to 50 in good health and CMV-seropositive. J is TRBJ2-1 and V is TRBV4-1; the match to TRBD1 covers 7 bases. The CDR3 spells CASSQTGISSYNEQFF. DNA of the CDR3: TGCGCCAGCAGCCAGACAGGGATAAGCTCCTACAATGAGCAGTTCTTC.